A single sample is the source of the 9 T cell receptor beta chains below, sequenced in a study of technical replicates of blood from several donors. Sequencing was performed with immunoSEQ multiplex PCR; in TCRdb, only in-frame clones are kept and a portion is missing. The sample has some 87,000 clones, about 90% seen once; the top ten hold about 0.35%. The sequencing sample was made of T cells isolated from PBMCs. The receptors stem from a human donor in good health.

The chain recombines TRBV11-3 with TRBJ2-7, with 7 bases identical to TRBD1. Germline CDR1 SGHNT, CDR2 YENEEA. The CDR3 has 15 residues. The J segment lost 5 bases and the V segment lost 7 bases, leaving 14 bases of the junction unmatched. DNA of the CDR3: TGTGCCAGCACCTCGCCCAGGACAGGACCCCACGAGCAGTACTTC. It translates to CASTSPRTGPHEQYF.

This clone was observed once. The chain has TRBV28 and TRBJ1-1; D might be TRBD1 (5 bases). Per the germline V gene, CDR1 is MDHEN and CDR2 is SYDVKM. This CDR3 spans 12 amino acids. The V end lost 8 bases, the J end lost 3 bases, and 10 bases lay between the germline ends. The CDR3 reads CASLQGYTEAFF. The DNA for the CDR3 is TGTGCCAGCTTGCAGGGCTACACTGAAGCTTTCTTT.

The chain joins TRBV7-2 to TRBJ2-1; 13 positions match TRBD2. The CDR3 length is 17 residues. Unmatched junction bases numbered 4, after V lost 5 bases and J lost 0 bases. Per germline, CDR1 SGHTA and CDR2 FQGNSA. For the CDR3, the DNA is TGTGCCAGCAGCCTAGGGACTAGCGGGACCTCCTACAATGAGCAGTTCTTC. Its protein product is CASSLGTSGTSYNEQFF.

V usage is TRBV11-2 and J usage is TRBJ1-1; D uncertain. The germline V gene encodes CDR1 SGHAT and CDR2 FQNNGV. Trimming removed 1 base at V and 0 bases at J, with 3 bases between. The CDR3 covers 13 residues. CDR3 residues: CASSLGVNTEAFF. In DNA, the CDR3 is TGTGCCAGCAGCTTAGGAGTGAACACTGAAGCTTTCTTT.

The V call is TRBV19, the J call TRBJ1-5, with D unresolved. The V gene's germline CDR1 is LNHDA and CDR2 SQIVND (reference sequence). The CDR3 has 18 amino acids. The V and J ends lost 5 bases and 4 bases respectively, with 24 bases between them. The DNA for the CDR3 is TGTGCCAGTAGTTTCACCCTGAGCGGGTCTTTATTTAATCAGCCCCAGCATTTT. Translating gives CASSFTLSGSLFNQPQHF.

This chain uses TRBV29-1 with TRBJ1-4; TRBD1 might be the D (6 bases). V lost 3 bases and J 7 bases, leaving 6 bases between the germline ends. The CDR3 length is 11 residues. Per germline, CDR1 SQVTM and CDR2 ANQGSEA. CDR3 sequence (DNA): TGCAGCGTTGACAGGGGTGAAAAACTGTTTTTT. It specifies CSVDRGEKLFF.

The chain couples TRBV29-1 to TRBJ2-2, with D possibly being TRBD2 (6 bases). This CDR3 contains 15 residues. Trimming pared 7 bases from V and 7 bases from J, leaving 22 bases between. From germline, CDR1 is SQVTM and CDR2 ANQGSEA. The CDR3 region has the DNA TGCAGCGCCGGTCGGGAGTCTGGGAAAATCGGGGAGCTGTTTTTT. It specifies CSAGRESGKIGELFF.

The V gene is TRBV4-3, the J gene TRBJ1-4, with a possible D match to TRBD1 (5 bases). The CDR3 covers 18 residues. Trimming stripped 1 base from V and 1 base from J, with 16 bases between. Germline V gene data show CDR1 as LGHNA and CDR2 as YSLEER. This CDR3 reads CASSQAPQGRGTNEKLFF. CDR3 DNA: TGCGCCAGCAGCCAAGCGCCCCAGGGAAGAGGAACTAATGAAAAACTGTTTTTT.

The chain combines TRBV6-5 with TRBJ2-3; 11 bases fit TRBD2. This CDR3 is 15 amino acids long. Trimming removed 7 bases from V and 0 bases from J; junction bases left unmatched: 3. Germline assignment: CDR1 MNHEY and CDR2 SVGAGI. The CDR3 DNA follows: TGTGCCAGCACCATAGCGGGAGGGAGCACAGATACGCAGTATTTT. This encodes CASTIAGGSTDTQYF.